The next 3 T cell receptor beta chains were all read from a single sample in a study of T cell changes during pregnancy in multiple sclerosis. TCRdb's copy holds only in-frame clones and misses some; the assay was immunoSEQ multiplex PCR. Counted here are 66,000 or so clones, roughly 91% occurring once; the ten biggest clones make up approximately 5.7%. Sample: CD8+ T cells from peripheral blood mononuclear cells, taken before pregnancy. Receptor source: a female donor with multiple sclerosis, enrolled in a pregnancy study.

The J gene is TRBJ1-1, the V gene TRBV13; D is unclear. V gave up 1 base and J gave up 6 bases, with 30 bases separating them. This CDR3 is built from 20 residues. CDR1 is PRHDT, CDR2 FYEKMQ, per germline (reference sequence). The CDR3 coding sequence is TGTGCCAGCAGCTTAGCTCCTATGACCGAAAAAGGTCTGCTAGAGCCTGAAGCTTTCTTT. The encoded protein is CASSLAPMTEKGLLEPEAFF.

V usage is TRBV13 and J usage is TRBJ2-5, with 8 bases that match TRBD1. Trimming took 5 bases from V and 4 from J; bases not matched to a gene: 12. Germline V gene sequence: CDR1 PRHDT, CDR2 FYEKMQ (reference sequence). The CDR3 has 16 amino acids. CDR3 amino acids: CASSPFSAGQAETQYF. The CDR3 nucleotides read TGTGCCAGCAGCCCTTTCAGCGCGGGACAGGCAGAGACCCAGTACTTC.

The chain has TRBV29-1 and TRBJ1-5, with a tentative D call TRBD1 (5 bases). There are 14 residues in the CDR3. Germline values: CDR1 SQVTM, CDR2 ANQGSEA. Trimming stripped 3 bases from V and 1 base from J, with 10 bases between. CDR3 in DNA: TGCAGCGTTGATGGGGGGGGGAGCAATCAGCCCCAGCATTTT. This sequence encodes CSVDGGGSNQPQHF.